This T cell receptor (beta chain) was sequenced in a study of shared clonotypes between healthy human individuals. Study overall: Researchers drew samples from two women and a few men aged 18 to 49.

Assay used: immunoSEQ multiplex PCR; TCRdb lists only in-frame clones, some missing. Altogether 2 million to 2.5 million clones are present, 85% to 95% being singletons, with the ten largest covering under 0.45%. Trimming cost V 5 bases and J 0 bases, with 8 bases left between them. Germline CDR1 and CDR2: SSHAT and FNYEAQ (reference sequence). CDR3 length: 14 amino acids. This receptor was taken from a man younger than 35 in good health. Some clones in this sample may be carry-over from other donors' samples. V and J are TRBV7-7 and TRBJ2-1; no reliable D call. The specimen was naive CD4+ T cells from PBMCs. Regarding subset: CD45RA+ positively selected. CDR3 protein: CASSSLSSYNEQFF. The CDR3 DNA reads as TGTGCCAGCAGCAGTTTAAGCTCCTACAATGAGCAGTTCTTC.